The clone carrying this T cell receptor (beta chain) was seen ten or more times. Its matching antigen is unknown. This entry comes from a study of regulatory T cells in long-lasting Graves disease. TCR beta libraries were built with iRepertoire HTBI primers and Arm-PCR of CDR3 regions. TCRdb itself ran the multiplex PCR reads through MiXCR, one entry per CDR3 protein. The data show more than 650,000 distinct CDR3 sequences, roughly 30% seen once. The time point denotes: persistent/refractory GD, antithyroid drugs over 5 years with positive TRAb. The TCR library used RNA extracted from PBMCs. Study results and limitations: Persistent patients had more shared public clonotypes (2,741) than new patients (around 950). Persistent Graves' patients showed less TCR diversity than newly diagnosed ones.

This sequence was found in a female donor with Graves disease. The material was peripheral blood mononuclear cells (PBMCs), obtained when the disease was refractory, from a patient treated with antithyroid drugs.

The CDR3 DNA follows: TGTGCCAGCAGGGACGGACAGGCGATCGGCTACACCTTC. Amino acids: CASRDGQAIGYTF. The chain employs TRBV6-1 and TRBJ1-2, with 7 positions matching TRBD1. The V segment lost 6 bases and the J segment 8 bases; nucleotides outside the gene matches: 9. The CDR3 length is 13 residues. The germline gives CDR1 MNHNS, CDR2 SASEGT.